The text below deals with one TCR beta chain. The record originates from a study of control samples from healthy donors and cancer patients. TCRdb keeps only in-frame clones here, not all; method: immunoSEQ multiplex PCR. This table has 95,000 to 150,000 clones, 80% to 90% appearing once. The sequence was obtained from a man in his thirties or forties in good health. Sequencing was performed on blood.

This CDR3 is CAWSPLSEQYF. In DNA form, the CDR3 reads TGTGCCTGGAGTCCCCTCTCCGAGCAGTACTTC. The rearrangement joins TRBV30 to TRBJ2-7; unclear D gene. The V gene lost 2 bases and the J gene lost 6 bases, with 8 bases spanning the gap. The CDR3 consists of 11 residues. In germline, CDR1 is GTSNPN, CDR2 SVGIG (reference sequence). Using reference TRBV30 and TRBJ2-7 for the parts outside the CDR3, the full variable domain is SQTIHQWPATLVQPVGSPLSLECTVEGTSNPNLYWYRQAAGRGLQLLFYSVGIGQISSEVPQNLSASRPQDRQFILSSKKLLLSDSGFYLCAWSPLSEQYFGPGTRLTVT.